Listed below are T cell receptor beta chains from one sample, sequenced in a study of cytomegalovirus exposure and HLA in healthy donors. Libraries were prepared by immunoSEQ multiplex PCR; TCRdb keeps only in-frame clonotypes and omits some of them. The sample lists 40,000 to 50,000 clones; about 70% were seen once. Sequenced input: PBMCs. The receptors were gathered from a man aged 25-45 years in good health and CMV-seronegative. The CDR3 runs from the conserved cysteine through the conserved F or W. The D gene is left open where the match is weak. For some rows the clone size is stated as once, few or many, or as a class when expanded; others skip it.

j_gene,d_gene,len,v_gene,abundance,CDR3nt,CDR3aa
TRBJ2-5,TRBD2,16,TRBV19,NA,TGTGCCAGTAGTAGAGGAAGGTCCGGGGGGGAAGAGACCCAGTACTTC,CASSRGRSGGEETQYF
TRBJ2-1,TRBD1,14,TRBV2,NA,TGTGCCAGCATGCAGGGGGCGACGATCAATGAGCAGTTCTTC,CASMQGATINEQFF
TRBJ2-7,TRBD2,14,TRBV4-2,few,TGTGCCAGCAGCCAACTAGCGGGAGGCTACGAGCAGTACTTC,CASSQLAGGYEQYF
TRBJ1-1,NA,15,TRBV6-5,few,TGTGCCAGCAGTTCCCCCATCCATCGGGGCACTGAAGCTTTCTTT,CASSSPIHRGTEAFF
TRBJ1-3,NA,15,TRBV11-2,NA,TGTGCCAGCAGCTCACTCCGGGACTTTGGAAACACCATATATTTT,CASSSLRDFGNTIYF
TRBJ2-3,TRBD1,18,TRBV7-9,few,TGTGCCAGCAGCGCGATTGGGGACAGGGGGCGCTCCACAGATACGCAGTATTTT,CASSAIGDRGRSTDTQYF
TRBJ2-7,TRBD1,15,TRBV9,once,TGTGCCAGCAGCGTGTTTCAGGGGGCTGACTACGAGCAGTACTTC,CASSVFQGADYEQYF
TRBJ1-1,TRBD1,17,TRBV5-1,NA,TGCGCCAGCAGCTTGGGAGGGACAGACCAAGGCGGCACTGAAGCTTTCTTT,CASSLGGTDQGGTEAFF
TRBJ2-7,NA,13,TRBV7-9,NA,TGTGCCAGCAGGCCGGGACTGATCTACGAGCAGTACTTC,CASRPGLIYEQYF
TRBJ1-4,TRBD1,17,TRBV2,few,TGTGCCAGCAGTGAGTCAGGACAGGGGATCCCTAATGAAAAACTGTTTTTT,CASSESGQGIPNEKLFF
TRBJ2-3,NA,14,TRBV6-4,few,TGTGCCAGCAGTGAGAACGACGGGACAGATACGCAGTATTTT,CASSENDGTDTQYF
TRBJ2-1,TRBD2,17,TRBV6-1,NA,TGTGCCAGCAGTGAAGGGACTAGCGGGAGTTGGAGGGATGAGCAGTTCTTC,CASSEGTSGSWRDEQFF
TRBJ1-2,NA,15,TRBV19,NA,TGTGCCAGTAGTATAGTCGGGGGATCGGACTATGGCTACACCTTC,CASSIVGGSDYGYTF
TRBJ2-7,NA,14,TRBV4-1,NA,TGCGCCAGCAGCCAAGTAACCCGACACTACGAGCAGTACTTC,CASSQVTRHYEQYF